The T cell receptor (beta chain) under discussion was sequenced for a study of blood T cell repertoires in COVID-19. Profiling relied on immunoSEQ multiplex PCR, and the TCRdb table lists in-frame clones only, not all of them. The table includes about 140,000 clones, 86% detected once. The CDR3 runs 16 residues. Germline V CDR1 and CDR2: SGHVS, FQNEAQ. The ends lost 4 bases at V and 0 bases at J; junction bases unmatched: 4. The genes are TRBV7-8 and TRBJ1-3; TRBD1 matches at 9 bases. The receptor was isolated from a woman in her sixties with acute or convalescent COVID-19. Input material: peripheral blood. The CDR3 region has the DNA TGTGCCAGCAGCTCCGGGACAGGGAACTCTGGAAACACCATATATTTT. It is translated as CASSSGTGNSGNTIYF.